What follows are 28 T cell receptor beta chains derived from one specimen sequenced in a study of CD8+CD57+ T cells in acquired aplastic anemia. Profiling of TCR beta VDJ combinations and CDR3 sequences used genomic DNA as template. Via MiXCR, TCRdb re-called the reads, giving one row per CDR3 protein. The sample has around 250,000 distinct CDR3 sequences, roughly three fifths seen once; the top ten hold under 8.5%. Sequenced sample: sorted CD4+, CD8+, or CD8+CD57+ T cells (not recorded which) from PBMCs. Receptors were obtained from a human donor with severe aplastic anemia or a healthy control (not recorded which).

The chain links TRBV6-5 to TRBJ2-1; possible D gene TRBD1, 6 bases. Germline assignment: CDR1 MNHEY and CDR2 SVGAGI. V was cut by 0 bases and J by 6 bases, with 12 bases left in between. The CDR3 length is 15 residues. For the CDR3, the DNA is TGTGCCAGCAGTTACTCGGGGACAATTGGCAATGAGCAGTTCTTC. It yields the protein CASSYSGTIGNEQFF.

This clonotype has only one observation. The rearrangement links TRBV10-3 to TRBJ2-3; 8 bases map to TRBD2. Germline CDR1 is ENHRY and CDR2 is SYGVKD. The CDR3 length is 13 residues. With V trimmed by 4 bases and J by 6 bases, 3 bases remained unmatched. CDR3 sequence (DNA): TGTGCCATCAGTGTCGGGGGGGTGGATACGCAGTATTTT. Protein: CAISVGGVDTQYF.

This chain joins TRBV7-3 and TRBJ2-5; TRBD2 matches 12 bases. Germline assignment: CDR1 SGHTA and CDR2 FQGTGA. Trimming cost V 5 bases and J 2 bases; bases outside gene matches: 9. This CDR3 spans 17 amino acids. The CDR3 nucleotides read TGTGCCAGCAGCCAGGGACTAGCGGGCGCCCTACAAGAGACCCAGTACTTC. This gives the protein CASSQGLAGALQETQYF. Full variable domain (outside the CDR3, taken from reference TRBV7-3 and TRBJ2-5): GAGVSQTPSNKVTEKGKYVELRCDPISGHTALYWYRQSLGQGPEFLIYFQGTGAADDSGLPNDRFFAVRPEGSVSTLKIQRTERGDSAVYLCASSQGLAGALQETQYFGPGTRLLVL.

The CDR3 DNA reads TGCGCCAGCAGTGAGGAGGGACAGCCCTACGAGCAGTACTTC. It codes for CASSEEGQPYEQYF. J is TRBJ2-7 and V is TRBV10-1, with 7 bases identical to TRBD1. Germline V gene sequence: CDR1 WNHNN, CDR2 SYGVQD (reference sequence). Trimming took 2 bases from V and 2 from J; bases not matched to a gene: 3. CDR3 length equals 14 residues.

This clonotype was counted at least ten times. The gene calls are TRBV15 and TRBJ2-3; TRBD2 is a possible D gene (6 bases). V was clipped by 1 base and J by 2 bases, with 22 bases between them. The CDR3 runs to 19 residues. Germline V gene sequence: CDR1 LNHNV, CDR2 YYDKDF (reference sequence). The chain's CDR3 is CATSRAGEVVGPDTDTQYF. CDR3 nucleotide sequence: TGTGCCACCAGCAGAGCTGGGGAGGTGGTTGGGCCTGACACAGATACGCAGTATTTT.

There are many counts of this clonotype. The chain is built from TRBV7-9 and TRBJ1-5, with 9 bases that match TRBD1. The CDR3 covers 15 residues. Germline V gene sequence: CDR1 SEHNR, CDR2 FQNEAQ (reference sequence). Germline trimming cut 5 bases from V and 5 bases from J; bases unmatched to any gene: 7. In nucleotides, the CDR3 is TGTGCCAGCAGCCACGGGACAGGGACATATCAGCCCCAGCATTTT. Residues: CASSHGTGTYQPQHF.

This CDR3 reads CARDRGYEQYF. The CDR3 DNA reads TGTGCTAGAGATCGGGGCTACGAGCAGTACTTC. The rearrangement joins TRBV9 to TRBJ2-7; a possible D gene is TRBD2 (5 bases). From germline, CDR1 is SGDLS and CDR2 YYNGEE. The CDR3 length is 11 residues.

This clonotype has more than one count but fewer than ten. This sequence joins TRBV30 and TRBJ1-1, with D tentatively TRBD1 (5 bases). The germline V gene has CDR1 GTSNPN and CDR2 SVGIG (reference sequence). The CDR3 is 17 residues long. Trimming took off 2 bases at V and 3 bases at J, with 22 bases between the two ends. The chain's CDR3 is CAWSKLGRGPLDTEAFF. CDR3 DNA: TGTGCCTGGAGTAAGTTGGGCCGGGGCCCGTTGGACACTGAAGCTTTCTTT. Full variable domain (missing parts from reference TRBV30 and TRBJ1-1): SQTIHQWPATLVQPVGSPLSLECTVEGTSNPNLYWYRQAAGRGLQLLFYSVGIGQISSEVPQNLSASRPQDRQFILSSKKLLLSDSGFYLCAWSKLGRGPLDTEAFFGQGTRLTVV.

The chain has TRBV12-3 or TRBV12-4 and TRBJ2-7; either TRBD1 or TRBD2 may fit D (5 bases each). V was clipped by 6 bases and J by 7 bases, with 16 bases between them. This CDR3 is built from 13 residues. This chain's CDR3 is CASRDDRGGEQYF. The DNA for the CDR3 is TGTGCCAGCAGAGATGACAGAGGCGGGGAGCAGTACTTC.

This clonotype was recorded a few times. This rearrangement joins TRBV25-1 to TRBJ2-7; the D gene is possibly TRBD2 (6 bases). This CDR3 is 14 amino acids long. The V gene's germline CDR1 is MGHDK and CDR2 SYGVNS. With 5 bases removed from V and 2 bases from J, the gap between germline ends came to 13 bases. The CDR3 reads CASSRETGAYEQYF. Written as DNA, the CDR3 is TGTGCCAGCAGTAGAGAGACGGGAGCCTACGAGCAGTACTTC.

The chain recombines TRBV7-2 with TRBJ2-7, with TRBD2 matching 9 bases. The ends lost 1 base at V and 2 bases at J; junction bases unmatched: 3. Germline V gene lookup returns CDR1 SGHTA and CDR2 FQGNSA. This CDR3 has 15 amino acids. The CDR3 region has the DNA TGTGCCAGCAGCTTAGGTGGCGGGGGGGCCTACGAGCAGTACTTC. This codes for CASSLGGGGAYEQYF.

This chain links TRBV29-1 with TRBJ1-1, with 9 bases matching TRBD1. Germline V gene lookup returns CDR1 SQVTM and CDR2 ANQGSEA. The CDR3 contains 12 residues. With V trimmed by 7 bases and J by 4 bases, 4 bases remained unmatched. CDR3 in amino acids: CSAGTGTTEAFF. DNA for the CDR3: TGCAGCGCCGGGACAGGGACCACTGAAGCTTTCTTT. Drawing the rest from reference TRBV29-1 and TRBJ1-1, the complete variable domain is SAVISQKPSRDICQRGTSLTIQCQVDSQVTMMFWYRQQPGQSLTLIATANQGSEATYESGFVIDKFPISRPNLTFSTLTVSNMSPEDSSIYLCSAGTGTTEAFFGQGTRLTVV.

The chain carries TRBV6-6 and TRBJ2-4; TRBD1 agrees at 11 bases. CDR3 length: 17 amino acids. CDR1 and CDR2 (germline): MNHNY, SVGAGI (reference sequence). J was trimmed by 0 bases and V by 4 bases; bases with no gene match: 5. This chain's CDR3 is CASSFPGQGVAKNIQYF. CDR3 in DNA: TGTGCCAGCAGTTTTCCGGGACAGGGGGTAGCCAAAAACATTCAGTACTTC.

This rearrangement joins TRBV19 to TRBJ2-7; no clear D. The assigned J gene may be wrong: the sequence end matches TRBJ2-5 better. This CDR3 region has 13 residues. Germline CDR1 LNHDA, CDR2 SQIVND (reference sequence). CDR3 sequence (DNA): TGTGCCAGTTCAGCGTCTGCTCAAGAGACCCAGTACTTC. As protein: CASSASAQETQYF.

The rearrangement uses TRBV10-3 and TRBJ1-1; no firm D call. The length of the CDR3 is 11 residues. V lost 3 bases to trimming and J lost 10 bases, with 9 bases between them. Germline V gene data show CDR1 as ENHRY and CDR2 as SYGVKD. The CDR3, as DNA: TGTGCCATCAGTGATGGTCAGGCAGCTTTCTTT. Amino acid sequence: CAISDGQAAFF.

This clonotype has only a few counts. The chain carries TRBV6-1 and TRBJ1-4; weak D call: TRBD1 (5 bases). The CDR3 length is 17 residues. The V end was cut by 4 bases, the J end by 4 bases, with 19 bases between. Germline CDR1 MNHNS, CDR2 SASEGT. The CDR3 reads CASSGGGWGNFNEKLFF. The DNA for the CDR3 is TGTGCCAGCAGTGGGGGGGGTTGGGGAAACTTTAATGAAAAACTGTTTTTT.

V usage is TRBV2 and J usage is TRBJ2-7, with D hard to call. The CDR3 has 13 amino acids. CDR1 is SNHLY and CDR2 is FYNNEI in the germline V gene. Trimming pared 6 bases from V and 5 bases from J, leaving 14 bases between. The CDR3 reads CASSLGDSDEQYF. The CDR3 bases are TGTGCCAGCAGCTTAGGAGACTCGGACGAGCAGTACTTC.

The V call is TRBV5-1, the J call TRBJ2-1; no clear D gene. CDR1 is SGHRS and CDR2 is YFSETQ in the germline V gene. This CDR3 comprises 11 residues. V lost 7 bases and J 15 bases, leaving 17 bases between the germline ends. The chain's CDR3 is CASRQSQVPFF. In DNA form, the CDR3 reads TGCGCCAGCCGGCAGAGCCAAGTACCGTTCTTC.

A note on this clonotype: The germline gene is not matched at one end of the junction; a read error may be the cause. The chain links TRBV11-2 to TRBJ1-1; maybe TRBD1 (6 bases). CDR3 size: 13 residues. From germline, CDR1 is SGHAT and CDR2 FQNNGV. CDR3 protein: CAGRLSGDTEAFF. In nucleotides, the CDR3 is TGTGCCGGCAGGCTCTCTGGGGACACTGAAGCTTTCTTC. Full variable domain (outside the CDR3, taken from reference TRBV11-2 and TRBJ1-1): EAGVAQSPRYKIIEKRQSVAFWCNPISGHATLYWYQQILGQGPKLLIQFQNNGVVDDSQLPKDRFSAERLKGVDSTLKIQPAKLEDSAVYLCAGRLSGDTEAFFGQGTRLTVV.

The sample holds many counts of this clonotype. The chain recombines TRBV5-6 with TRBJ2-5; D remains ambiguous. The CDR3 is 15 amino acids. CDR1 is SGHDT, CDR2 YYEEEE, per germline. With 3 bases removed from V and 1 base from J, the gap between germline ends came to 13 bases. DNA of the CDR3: TGTGCCAGCAGCTCCCAGGTTAGGGCCCAAGAGACCCAGTACTTC. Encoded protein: CASSSQVRAQETQYF.

CDR3 bases: TGTGCCAGCAGCTTAGTCCCACACTCCGGACTAGCGGGAAGGAATGAGCAGTTCTTC. Protein: CASSLVPHSGLAGRNEQFF. The chain couples TRBV7-2 to TRBJ2-1; 12 bases map to TRBD2. The CDR3 is 19 residues long. The germline CDR1 and CDR2 sequences are SGHTA and FQGNSA. The V gene end was trimmed by 1 base and the J gene end by 7 bases; junction bases not matched to a gene: 14. The full variable domain, its missing parts supplied by reference TRBV7-2 and TRBJ2-1, is GAGVSQSPSNKVTEKGKDVELRCDPISGHTALYWYRQSLGQGLEFLIYFQGNSAPDKSGLPSDRFSAERTGGSVSTLTIQRTQQEDSAVYLCASSLVPHSGLAGRNEQFFGPGTRLTVL.

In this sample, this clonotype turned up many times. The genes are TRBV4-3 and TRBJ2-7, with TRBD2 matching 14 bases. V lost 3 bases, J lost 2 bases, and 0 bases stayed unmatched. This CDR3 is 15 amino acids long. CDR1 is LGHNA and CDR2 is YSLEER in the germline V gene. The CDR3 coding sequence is TGCGCCAGCAGCCAGGGACTAGCGGGGGCCTACGAGCAGTACTTC. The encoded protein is CASSQGLAGAYEQYF.

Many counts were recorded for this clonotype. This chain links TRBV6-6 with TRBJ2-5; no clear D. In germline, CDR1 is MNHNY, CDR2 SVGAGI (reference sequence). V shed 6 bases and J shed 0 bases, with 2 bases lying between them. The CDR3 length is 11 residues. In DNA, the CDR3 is TGTGCCAGCAGACACCAAGAGACCCAGTACTTC. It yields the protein CASRHQETQYF.

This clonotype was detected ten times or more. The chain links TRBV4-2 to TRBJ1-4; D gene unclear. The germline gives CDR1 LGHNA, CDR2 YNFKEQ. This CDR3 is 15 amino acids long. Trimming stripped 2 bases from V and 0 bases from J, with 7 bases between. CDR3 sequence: CASSQREATNEKLFF. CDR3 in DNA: TGTGCCAGCAGCCAACGGGAGGCAACTAATGAAAAACTGTTTTTT.

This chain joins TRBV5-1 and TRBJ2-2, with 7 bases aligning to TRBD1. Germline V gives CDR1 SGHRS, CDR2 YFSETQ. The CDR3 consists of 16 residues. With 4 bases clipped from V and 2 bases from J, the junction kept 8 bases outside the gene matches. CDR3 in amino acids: CASSPTGSGNTGELFF. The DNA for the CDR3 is TGCGCCAGCAGCCCGACAGGGAGCGGTAACACCGGGGAGCTGTTTTTT.

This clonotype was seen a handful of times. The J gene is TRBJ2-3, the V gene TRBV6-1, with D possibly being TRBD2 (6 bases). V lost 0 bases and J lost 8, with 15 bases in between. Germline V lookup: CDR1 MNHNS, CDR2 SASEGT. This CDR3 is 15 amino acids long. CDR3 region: CASSEAFGRRGTQYF. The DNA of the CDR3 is TGTGCCAGCAGTGAAGCGTTCGGAAGGAGGGGTACGCAGTATTTT.

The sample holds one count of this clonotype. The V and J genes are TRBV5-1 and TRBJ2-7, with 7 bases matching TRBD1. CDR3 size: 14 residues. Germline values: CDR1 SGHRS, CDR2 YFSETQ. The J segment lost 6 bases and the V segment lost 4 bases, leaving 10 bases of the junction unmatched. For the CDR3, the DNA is TGCGCCAGCAGCCTCCCGGGACAGCAGATCGAGCAGTACTTC. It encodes CASSLPGQQIEQYF.

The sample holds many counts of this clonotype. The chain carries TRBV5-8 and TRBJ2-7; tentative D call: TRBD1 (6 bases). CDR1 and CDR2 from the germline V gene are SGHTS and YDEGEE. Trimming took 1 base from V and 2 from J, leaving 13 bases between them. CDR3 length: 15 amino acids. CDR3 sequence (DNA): TGTGCCAGCAGCTTGCAATTACAGGGACCCTACGAGCAGTACTTC. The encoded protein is CASSLQLQGPYEQYF. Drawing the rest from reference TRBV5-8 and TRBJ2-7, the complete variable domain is EAGVTQSPTHLIKTRGQQATLRCSPISGHTSVYWYQQALGLGLQFLLWYDEGEERNRGNFPPRFSGRQFPNYSSELNVNALELEDSALYLCASSLQLQGPYEQYFGPGTRLTVT.